This record looks at one TCR beta chain sequence and its context. Its antigen is undetermined. The sample originates from a study of Ad26.COV2.S vaccination and SARS-CoV-2 variants. Turning to the study itself: The study gave Ad26.COV2.S intramuscularly, once or twice 56 days apart. Overall study results and limits: Possible underestimation of total T cell responses by the TCR breadth and depth analyses was noted.

Per the germline V gene, CDR1 is MDHEN and CDR2 is SYDVKM. CDR3 length equals 12 residues. Trimming took 3 bases from V and 8 from J, leaving 8 bases between them. Libraries were prepared by immunoSEQ multiplex PCR; TCRdb keeps only in-frame clonotypes and omits some of them. The sample records fewer than 500,000 clones, 80% to 95% being singletons. This sample's treatment: roughly 20 received Ad26.COV2.S at low or high dose, single or two shots; 5 received placebo; per-sample allocation not given. All samples were drawn on day 63, counting from the first vaccine or placebo injection. Donation was by an adult aged 18-55 years who was in Boston. An Ad26 vector expressing Wuhan-strain SARS-CoV-2 spike served as the vaccine.

This chain uses TRBV28 with TRBJ1-3; D possibly corresponds to TRBD1 (5 bases). The receptor's source is a person aged 18-60 years who received the Ad26.COV2.S COVID-19 vaccine or a placebo. Sequenced here: peripheral blood, sampled in a trial of Ad26.COV2.S vaccine versus placebo. In DNA form, the CDR3 reads TGTGCCAGCAGTTTGGGGGTTTACACCATATATTTT. This codes for CASSLGVYTIYF. Based on the CDR3 plus reference TRBV28 and TRBJ1-3, the full variable domain is DVKVTQSSRYLVKRTGEKVFLECVQDMDHENMFWYRQDPGLGLRLIYFSYDVKMKEKGDIPEGYSVSREKKERFSLILESASTNQTSMYLCASSLGVYTIYFGEGSWLTVV.